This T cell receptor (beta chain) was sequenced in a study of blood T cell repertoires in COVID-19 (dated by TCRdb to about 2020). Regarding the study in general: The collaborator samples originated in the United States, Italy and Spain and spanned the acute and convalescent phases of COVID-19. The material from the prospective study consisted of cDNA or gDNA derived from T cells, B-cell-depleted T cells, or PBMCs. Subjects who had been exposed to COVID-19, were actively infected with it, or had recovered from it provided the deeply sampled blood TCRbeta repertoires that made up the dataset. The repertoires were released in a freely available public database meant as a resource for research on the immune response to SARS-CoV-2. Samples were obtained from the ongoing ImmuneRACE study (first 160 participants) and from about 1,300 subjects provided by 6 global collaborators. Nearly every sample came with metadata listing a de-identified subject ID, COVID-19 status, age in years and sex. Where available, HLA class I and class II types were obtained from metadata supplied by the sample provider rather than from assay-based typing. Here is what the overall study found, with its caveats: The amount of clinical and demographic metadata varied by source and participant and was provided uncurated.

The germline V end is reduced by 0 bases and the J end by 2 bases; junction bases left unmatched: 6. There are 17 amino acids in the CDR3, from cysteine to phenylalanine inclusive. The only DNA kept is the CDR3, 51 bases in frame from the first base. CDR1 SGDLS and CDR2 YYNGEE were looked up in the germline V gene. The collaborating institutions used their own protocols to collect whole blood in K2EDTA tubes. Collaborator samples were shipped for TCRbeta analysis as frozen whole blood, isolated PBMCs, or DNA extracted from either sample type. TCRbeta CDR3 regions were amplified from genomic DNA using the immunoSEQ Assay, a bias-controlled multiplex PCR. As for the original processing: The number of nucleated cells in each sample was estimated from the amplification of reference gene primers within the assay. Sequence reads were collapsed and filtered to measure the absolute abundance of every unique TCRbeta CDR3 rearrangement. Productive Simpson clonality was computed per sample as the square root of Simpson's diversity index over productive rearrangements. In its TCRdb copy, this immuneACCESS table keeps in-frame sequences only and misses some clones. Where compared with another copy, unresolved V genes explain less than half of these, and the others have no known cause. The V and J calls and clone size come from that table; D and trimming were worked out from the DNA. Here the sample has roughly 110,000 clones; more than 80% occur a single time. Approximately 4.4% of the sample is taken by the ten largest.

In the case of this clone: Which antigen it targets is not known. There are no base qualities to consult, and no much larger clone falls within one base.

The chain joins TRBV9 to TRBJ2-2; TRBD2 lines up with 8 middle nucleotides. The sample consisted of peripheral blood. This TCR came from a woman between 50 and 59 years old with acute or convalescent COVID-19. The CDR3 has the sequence CASSVGNGRDNTGELFF. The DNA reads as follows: TGTGCCAGCAGCGTAGGAAACGGGAGGGATAACACCGGGGAGCTGTTTTTT.